This TCR beta chain was observed in a study of T cell responses to AZD1222 COVID-19 vaccine (TCRdb year 2021). For context, the study as a whole: AZD1222 recipients whose second dose came at about 4 weeks and those whose second dose came at about 12 weeks were combined into one group, since spike-specific TCR depth and breadth did not differ between the two schedules. Trial participants were enrolled into age subgroups of 18-55, 56-69 and 70-plus years, which contained about 150, 28 and 57 TCR-sequenced participants, respectively. A total of more than 230 trial participants underwent TCR sequencing, of whom around 200 received two doses of AZD1222 and some 25 received two doses of the MenACWY control vaccine.

The study at large found these results: Because no day 14 peak-response samples were available, repertoires were characterized only after the peak T cell response. Epitopes outside the regions mutated in the B.1.351 and B.1.1.7 variants were reportedly recognized by nearly half of the unique spike-specific TCRs. Participants were mostly white British and included more females than males, and it was suggested by the authors that clonal diversity may have been underestimated. In the small 56-69-year group, the increase in depth fell short of significance, most likely because of low power. A significant rise in spike-specific TCR breadth and depth was observed after two AZD1222 doses relative to day 0 and relative to MenACWY recipients. Only a handful of AZD1222 recipients were SARS-CoV-2 seropositive at baseline, limiting conclusions about previously exposed vaccinees. CD4 TCRs associated with the vaccine covered the entire spike protein, and the dominant responses were in regions 160-218 and 743-854.

According to the study, the label for this sample's time point signals: baseline before first vaccination. The vaccinee samples were drawn from two UK trials, COV001 and COV002, one of which was a single-blind randomized controlled phase 2/3 trial testing AZD1222 (ChAdOx1 nCoV-19) in healthy adults. For TCRbeta chain sequencing, PBMC samples from trial participants were taken at day 0 and at day 28 after the second dose. As to this clone: The antigen it binds to is not known. No much larger clonotype is one base removed from it; base qualities were not supplied.

From a lookup of the germline V gene, CDR1 and CDR2 are ENHRY and SYGVKD. CDR3 length: 13 amino acids, cysteine to phenylalanine. Only the CDR3 region is kept as DNA, spanning 39 bases read in frame from base 1. Relative to germline, V is missing 10 bases and J is missing 4 bases, with 8 bases of the junction outside any gene match. The CDR3 regions of human TCRbeta chains were analyzed by immunosequencing. Processing in the source paper ran as follows. Repertoire TCRs were matched against a reference library of SARS-CoV-2-specific TCRs generated with the MIRA antigen-specificity platform. Breadth meant the fraction of unique TCRs that were SARS-CoV-2-associated, whereas depth meant the fraction of total T cells that were SARS-CoV-2-associated. Each spike-specific TCR was assigned to its reactive spike region and to a CD4 or CD8 class using the MIRA data. Log10-transformed breadth and depth values were compared by one-way ANOVA with Sidak's multiple comparisons tests. This is the immuneACCESS table as TCRdb keeps it, with only in-frame sequences that have V and J called. A part of the clones is gone; compared with another copy, unresolved V genes explain less than half, and the rest is unexplained. V and J calls and clone size are as listed in that table; D and trimming were resolved from the DNA. In this sample the table shows approximately 140,000 clones, around 90% of which occur a single time. About 6% of the sample is taken by the ten largest.

The specimen was peripheral blood, collected on day 0 of AZD1222 vaccination. The rearranged chain carries TRBV10-3 and TRBJ2-7, and 9 junctional nucleotides match TRBD2. The clonotype comes from an adult in good health. The CDR3 reads as follows: CATRTSEQYEQYF. The nucleotide sequence is given as TGTGCCACGCGGACTAGCGAACAATACGAGCAGTACTTC.